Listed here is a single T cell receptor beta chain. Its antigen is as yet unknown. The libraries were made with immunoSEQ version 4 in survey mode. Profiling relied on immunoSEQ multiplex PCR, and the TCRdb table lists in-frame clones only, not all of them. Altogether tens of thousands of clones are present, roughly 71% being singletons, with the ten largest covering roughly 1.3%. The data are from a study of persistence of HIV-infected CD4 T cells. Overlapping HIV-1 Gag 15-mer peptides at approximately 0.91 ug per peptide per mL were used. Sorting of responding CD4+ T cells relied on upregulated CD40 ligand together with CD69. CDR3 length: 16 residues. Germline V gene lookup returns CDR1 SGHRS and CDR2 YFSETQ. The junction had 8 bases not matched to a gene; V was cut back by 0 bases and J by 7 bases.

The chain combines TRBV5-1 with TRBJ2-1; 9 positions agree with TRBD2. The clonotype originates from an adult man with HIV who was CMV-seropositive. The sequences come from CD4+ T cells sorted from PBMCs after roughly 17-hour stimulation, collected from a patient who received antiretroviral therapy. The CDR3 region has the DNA TGCGCCAGCAGCTTGGTGTCGCGGGGGGGCCGGAATGAGCAGTTCTTC. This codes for CASSLVSRGGRNEQFF.